This T cell receptor (beta chain) was identified in a study of shared clonotypes between healthy human individuals. Study context: Sampling drew on donors who were a couple of women and a few men aged 18 to 49. CD4 naive and CD4 memory each took three plates per donor, while CD8 naive took two and CD8 memory one. Study-wide points: When compared with the clonotypes that were shared by all four sorted-subset donors, the non-shared clonotypes turned out to have lower generation probabilities.

The naive CD8 subset, CD45RO-negative cells positively selected for CCR7, excluded terminally differentiated effector memory CD45RA+ cells. Healthy HIV-negative adults without recent acute infections or vaccinations served as donors. Points on this clone: Its antigen is still unknown.

Only in-frame clones appear in the TCRdb table, and some are missing; sequencing was by immunoSEQ multiplex PCR. The table has about 580,000 clones, nearly 98% seen once. Deletions cut 3 bases from V and 3 bases from J, with 6 bases between. The CDR3 runs 12 residues. Germline V lookup: CDR1 KGHSH, CDR2 LQKENI. The chain has TRBV18 and TRBJ2-7; D not certain. The sequence was obtained from a man in his thirties or forties in good health. Material for sequencing was naive CD8+ T cells sorted from blood. CDR3 nucleotide sequence: TGTGCCAGCTCACCCGCGCTCTACGAGCAGTACTTC. Amino acids: CASSPALYEQYF.